Below are 24 T cell receptor beta chains sequenced from a single sample in a study of read filtering for tumor transcriptome and immune sequencing. The library was built from about 400 ng RNA with molecular barcoded adaptors for alpha/delta and beta/gamma chains. TCRdb re-called the reads with MiXCR, one entry per CDR3 protein. The sample comprises tens of thousands of distinct CDR3 sequences, around 18% of which are singletons, and over 12% rests with the top ten. Sequencing was done on a sample of a population of CD138-negative cells sorted from bone marrow. These receptors were collected from a donor over 35 with multiple myeloma.

Many counts were recorded for this clonotype. This rearrangement joins TRBV5-1 to TRBJ2-3, with 11 bases lining up with TRBD2. The CDR3 consists of 16 residues. Germline V gene sequence: CDR1 SGHRS, CDR2 YFSETQ. With 5 bases clipped from V and 1 base from J, the junction kept 6 bases outside the gene matches. CDR3 sequence reads: CASRATSGSGTDTQYF. The CDR3 DNA follows: TGCGCCAGCAGGGCTACTAGCGGGAGTGGCACAGATACGCAGTATTTT. Using reference TRBV5-1 and TRBJ2-3 for the parts outside the CDR3, the full variable domain is KAGVTQTPRYLIKTRGQQVTLSCSPISGHRSVSWYQQTPGQGLQFLFEYFSETQRNKGNFPGRFSGRQFSNSRSEMNVSTLELGDSALYLCASRATSGSGTDTQYFGPGTRLTVL.

Many counts were recorded for this clonotype. This chain connects TRBV5-1 to TRBJ2-7, with 8 bases aligning to TRBD1. J lost 7 bases, V lost 3 bases, and 3 bases had no gene match. CDR3 length: 12 residues. The germline CDR1 and CDR2 sequences are SGHRS and YFSETQ. In DNA, the CDR3 is TGCGCCAGCAGCTCAAGGACAGGGGAGCAGTACTTC. Translated, it gives CASSSRTGEQYF.

This clonotype occurred many times. The V gene is TRBV7-6, the J gene TRBJ1-2; D ambiguous. V was trimmed by 1 base and J by 2 bases, leaving 2 bases between them. CDR3 length: 12 amino acids. Germline lookup yields CDR1 SGHVS and CDR2 FNYEAQ. The CDR3 reads CASSLDNYGYTF. The CDR3 DNA reads as TGTGCCAGCAGCTTAGACAACTATGGCTACACCTTC.

This clonotype was recorded at least ten times. The chain links TRBV5-1 to TRBJ2-5; the D gene is possibly TRBD2 (7 bases). The germline gives CDR1 SGHRS, CDR2 YFSETQ. The V end lost 4 bases, the J end lost 5 bases, and 21 bases lay between the germline ends. This CDR3 is built from 16 residues. The CDR3 sequence is CASSRLSGGQYETQYF. Here the CDR3 DNA reads TGCGCCAGCAGCCGGTTGTCCGGGGGGCAATATGAGACCCAGTACTTC. The complete variable domain, with remaining parts taken from reference TRBV5-1 and TRBJ2-5, reads KAGVTQTPRYLIKTRGQQVTLSCSPISGHRSVSWYQQTPGQGLQFLFEYFSETQRNKGNFPGRFSGRQFSNSRSEMNVSTLELGDSALYLCASSRLSGGQYETQYFGPGTRLLVL.

V is TRBV6-6 and J is TRBJ2-2; no reliable D call. Trimming took off 6 bases at V and 5 bases at J, with 10 bases between the two ends. This CDR3 has 13 residues. In germline, CDR1 is MNHNY, CDR2 SVGAGI (reference sequence). The CDR3 coding sequence is TGTGCCAGCAGACCAATGTGGACCGGGGAGCTGTTTTTT. This gives the protein CASRPMWTGELFF.

Remarks on this clonotype: At one end, the junction sequence differs from germline, possibly due to a read error. V usage is TRBV6-5 and J usage is TRBJ2-1; 10 bases are a match to TRBD1. The CDR3 covers 15 residues. The germline gives CDR1 MNHEY, CDR2 SVGAGI. This CDR3 reads CASSYGTGVYNEQSF. For the CDR3, the DNA is TGTGCCAGCAGTTACGGGACAGGGGTTTATAATGAGCAGTCCTTC.

Written as DNA, the CDR3 is TGCAGCGTCGACGGACAGGGTGGCTATGGCTACACCTTC. Its protein product is CSVDGQGGYGYTF. The chain joins TRBV29-1 to TRBJ1-2; 8 bases are a match to TRBD1. Germline V lookup: CDR1 SQVTM, CDR2 ANQGSEA. V dropped 6 bases and J dropped 4; count of bases not matched to a gene: 7. The CDR3 contains 13 residues. Using reference TRBV29-1 and TRBJ1-2 for the parts outside the CDR3, the full variable domain is SAVISQKPSRDICQRGTSLTIQCQVDSQVTMMFWYRQQPGQSLTLIATANQGSEATYESGFVIDKFPISRPNLTFSTLTVSNMSPEDSSIYLCSVDGQGGYGYTFGSGTRLTVV.

This clonotype showed up many times. The gene calls are TRBV11-2 and TRBJ2-1; no reliable D call. This CDR3 region has 12 residues. CDR1 is SGHAT, CDR2 FQNNGV, per germline. Trimming cost V 1 base and J 7 bases, with 5 bases left between them. CDR3: CASSLVGNEQFF. Written as DNA, the CDR3 is TGTGCCAGCAGCTTAGTCGGAAATGAGCAGTTCTTC.

As for this clonotype: A read error may explain this, as a much larger clone is one base away. This CDR3 reads CASSEERGQEKLFF. The CDR3 DNA reads as TGTGCCAGCAGTGAGGAGCGGGGGCAGGAAAAACTGTTTTTT. The chain is built from TRBV2 and TRBJ1-4; D might be TRBD1 (6 bases). Per the germline V gene, CDR1 is SNHLY and CDR2 is FYNNEI. Deletions cut 3 bases from V and 8 bases from J, with 13 bases between. This CDR3 contains 14 residues.

The chain has TRBV5-1 and TRBJ1-5, with unresolved D. The V end lost 0 bases, the J end lost 4 bases, and 8 bases lay between the germline ends. The CDR3 has 14 amino acids. The germline V gene has CDR1 SGHRS and CDR2 YFSETQ. DNA of the CDR3: TGCGCCAGCAGCTTGGGCGAAAGTAATCAGCCCCAGCATTTT. Amino acids: CASSLGESNQPQHF.

The chain combines TRBV6-6 with TRBJ1-1; a weak D match, TRBD1 (5 bases). Germline V gene lookup returns CDR1 MNHNY and CDR2 SVGAGI (reference sequence). V was pared by 6 bases and J by 6 bases, with 11 bases between. The CDR3 consists of 12 residues. CDR3 in DNA: TGTGCCAGCAGGCAGGGTACCGCTGAAGCTTTCTTT. Encoded protein: CASRQGTAEAFF.

The V call is TRBV11-2, the J call TRBJ2-7; 11 nucleotides agree with TRBD2. The germline V gene has CDR1 SGHAT and CDR2 FQNNGV. V lost 2 bases and J lost 3; bases outside the gene matches: 9. CDR3 length: 17 amino acids. This chain's CDR3 is CASSLLAASGRHYEQYF. CDR3 bases: TGTGCCAGCAGCTTACTGGCAGCTAGCGGGAGGCACTACGAGCAGTACTTC. The variable domain in full, completed from reference TRBV11-2 and TRBJ2-7, reads EAGVAQSPRYKIIEKRQSVAFWCNPISGHATLYWYQQILGQGPKLLIQFQNNGVVDDSQLPKDRFSAERLKGVDSTLKIQPAKLEDSAVYLCASSLLAASGRHYEQYFGPGTRLTVT.

The sample holds a few counts of this clonotype. The V call is TRBV5-1, the J call TRBJ1-1, with 7 bases aligning to TRBD1. Trimming took 0 bases from V and 1 from J; bases not matched to a gene: 0. Germline-derived CDR1 and CDR2 are SGHRS and YFSETQ. The CDR3 contains 14 residues. DNA for the CDR3: TGCGCCAGCAGCTTGGGGGACAGGAACACTGAAGCTTTCTTT. Translation: CASSLGDRNTEAFF.

At least ten counts were recorded for this clonotype. The chain is built from TRBV5-1 and TRBJ1-2; D is possibly TRBD1 (5 bases). The CDR3 length is 13 residues. Germline CDR1 SGHRS, CDR2 YFSETQ. Trimming removed 3 bases at V and 4 bases at J, with 10 bases between. The CDR3 region is CASSWDGAYGYTF. The CDR3 DNA reads TGCGCCAGCAGCTGGGACGGAGCCTATGGCTACACCTTC.

There are many counts of this clonotype. The J gene is TRBJ2-6, the V gene TRBV20-1; possibly TRBD1 for D (5 bases). Germline V gene data show CDR1 as DFQATT and CDR2 as SNEGSKA (reference sequence). The V gene lost 4 bases and the J gene lost 0 bases, with 13 bases spanning the gap. The CDR3 is 16 residues long. The CDR3 DNA sequence: TGCAGTGCTAACGGACATTCAAACTCTGGGGCCAACGTCCTGACTTTC. Encoded protein: CSANGHSNSGANVLTF.

This clonotype has more than one count but fewer than ten. The rearrangement links TRBV20-1 to TRBJ1-4; TRBD1 matches 7 bases. The CDR3 has 13 amino acids. Trimming removed 5 bases from V and 8 bases from J; junction bases left unmatched: 8. CDR1 is DFQATT and CDR2 is SNEGSKA in the germline V gene (reference sequence). The CDR3 sequence: CSAGTGVREKLFF. DNA for the CDR3: TGCAGTGCTGGAACAGGGGTTCGCGAAAAACTGTTTTTT.

This clonotype is categorized as medium-sized. The chain carries TRBV7-3 and TRBJ2-1; perhaps TRBD2 as D (5 bases). The CDR3 runs 14 residues. Germline values: CDR1 SGHTA, CDR2 FQGTGA. V gave up 5 bases and J gave up 5 bases, with 13 bases separating them. The CDR3 nucleotides read TGTGCCAGCAGCCTAAGTAGCGCACACAATGAGCAGTTCTTC. As protein: CASSLSSAHNEQFF.

In its sample, this clonotype was seen many times. Here the CDR3 DNA reads TGTGCCAGCAGTTTAGCAGAGACCCAGTACTTC. Translating gives CASSLAETQYF. The chain carries TRBV12-3 or TRBV12-4 and TRBJ2-5, with D unclear. CDR3 length: 11 residues. The V end lost 0 bases, the J end lost 4 bases, and 0 bases lay between the germline ends.

This clonotype was detected ten times or more. This chain links TRBV29-1 with TRBJ2-7; D possibly uses TRBD1 or TRBD2 (5 bases each). CDR3 length: 18 residues. Germline values: CDR1 SQVTM, CDR2 ANQGSEA. Deletions cut 3 bases from V and 3 bases from J, with 27 bases between. The DNA of the CDR3 is TGCAGCGTTGAGAGCGTCAGGGAGTGTCTTAACTCGCACTACGAGCAGTACTTC. Amino acid sequence: CSVESVRECLNSHYEQYF.

For this clonotype: This clone may be a read error of a much larger clone one base away. V usage is TRBV7-2 and J usage is TRBJ2-5, with 7 bases matching TRBD1. This CDR3 has 13 amino acids. The germline V gene has CDR1 SGHTA and CDR2 FQGNSA. V dropped 8 bases and J dropped 7; count of bases not matched to a gene: 10. The CDR3 DNA reads TGTGCCAGCGGCCGAGGGACAGTATGGACCCAGTACTTC. Translating it yields CASGRGTVWTQYF.

This clonotype has a count of ten or more. The chain couples TRBV14 to TRBJ2-6; D not resolved. The germline gives CDR1 SGHDN, CDR2 FVKESK. The CDR3 consists of 17 residues. With 6 bases removed from V and 0 bases from J, the gap between germline ends came to 15 bases. CDR3 sequence (DNA): TGTGCCAGCAGTCCCCCGGTTGGGCGCTCTGGGGCCAACGTCCTGACTTTC. This sequence encodes CASSPPVGRSGANVLTF.

Ten or more counts support this clonotype. DNA for the CDR3: TGCGCCAGCAGCTTGGCCGGTACAGATACGCAGTATTTT. Its translation is CASSLAGTDTQYF. The chain employs TRBV5-1 and TRBJ2-3, with D uncertain. Germline CDR1 reads SGHRS; CDR2 reads YFSETQ. The CDR3 sequence is 13 residues long. The V gene lost 0 bases and the J gene lost 3 bases, with 5 bases spanning the gap. The whole variable domain, remainder taken from reference TRBV5-1 and TRBJ2-3, is KAGVTQTPRYLIKTRGQQVTLSCSPISGHRSVSWYQQTPGQGLQFLFEYFSETQRNKGNFPGRFSGRQFSNSRSEMNVSTLELGDSALYLCASSLAGTDTQYFGPGTRLTVL.

This clonotype was seen repeatedly, ten times or more. The V and J genes are TRBV7-9 and TRBJ2-1, with 10 bases fitting TRBD1. Germline lookup yields CDR1 SEHNR and CDR2 FQNEAQ (reference sequence). The V segment lost 3 bases and the J segment 7 bases; nucleotides outside the gene matches: 3. CDR3 length equals 14 residues. CDR3 DNA sequence: TGTGCCAGCAGCTTGGGACAGGGGAGGAATGAGCAGTTCTTC. Residues: CASSLGQGRNEQFF.

This clonotype was seen repeatedly, ten times or more. CDR3 DNA: TGCAGCGTTGGTGGGAGCGTCATCACCGGGGAGCTGTTTTTT. Amino acids: CSVGGSVITGELFF. The chain couples TRBV29-1 to TRBJ2-2; a possible D gene is TRBD2 (5 bases). Germline assignment: CDR1 SQVTM and CDR2 ANQGSEA. V was clipped by 4 bases and J by 4 bases, with 13 bases between them. CDR3 length: 14 amino acids.